These 24 T cell receptor beta chains came from one sample sequenced in a study of blood T cell repertoires in COVID-19. This table comes from immunoSEQ multiplex PCR, and its TCRdb copy is limited to in-frame clones, with some not included. The table shows 44,000 or so clones, with under 85% occurring only once. Sequenced material: peripheral blood. The receptors here all came from an elderly man in a cohort sampled during active COVID-19.

The chain recombines TRBV11-2 with TRBJ2-3; tentative D call: TRBD2 (6 bases). V lost 6 bases to trimming and J lost 0 bases, with 19 bases between them. CDR3 length: 17 residues. Germline assignment: CDR1 SGHAT and CDR2 FQNNGV. The CDR3 sequence is CASSVSWAGSSTDTQYF. In DNA, the CDR3 is TGTGCCAGCAGTGTCTCGTGGGCGGGGAGTAGCACAGATACGCAGTATTTT.

V and J are TRBV6-6 and TRBJ1-6; no reliable D call. CDR1 and CDR2 (germline): MNHNY, SVGAGI (reference sequence). The CDR3 is 15 residues long. Trimming cost V 0 bases and J 3 bases, with 6 bases left between them. This CDR3 is CASSYSSVYNSPLHF. As DNA, the CDR3 is TGTGCCAGCAGTTACTCCAGTGTCTATAATTCACCCCTCCACTTT.

The chain joins TRBV7-2 to TRBJ2-1; 8 nucleotides match TRBD1. CDR1 and CDR2 (germline): SGHTA, FQGNSA. V trimming: 5 bases; J trimming: 4 bases; junction bases outside the gene matches: 7. CDR3 length: 15 residues. The CDR3 here is CASSLPGQVYNEQFF. The CDR3 bases are TGTGCCAGCAGCCTTCCGGGACAGGTTTACAATGAGCAGTTCTTC.

The gene calls are TRBV6-6 and TRBJ2-5; 12 bases align to TRBD1. Trimming cost V 4 bases and J 5 bases; bases outside gene matches: 5. Germline CDR1 and CDR2: MNHNY and SVGAGI (reference sequence). The CDR3 has 15 amino acids. The DNA of the CDR3 is TGTGCCAGCAGTTCCGGGACAGGGGGCTCCGAGACCCAGTACTTC. It yields the protein CASSSGTGGSETQYF.

The chain uses TRBV5-4 and TRBJ1-2, with D possibly matching TRBD1 (6 bases). V shed 0 bases and J shed 1 base, with 19 bases lying between them. Germline loops: CDR1 SGHNT, CDR2 YYREEE (reference sequence). The CDR3 totals 18 residues. The CDR3 sequence is CASSLGTDPAIFNYGYTF. CDR3 DNA sequence: TGTGCCAGCAGCTTGGGGACAGACCCAGCGATTTTTAACTATGGCTACACCTTC.

The chain recombines TRBV10-3 with TRBJ2-7; TRBD1 might be the D (6 bases). This CDR3 contains 14 residues. V was pared by 6 bases and J by 4 bases, with 16 bases between. Germline V gene data show CDR1 as ENHRY and CDR2 as SYGVKD. The DNA of the CDR3 is TGTGCCATCAGGGACAGAGGGTCCCATTACGAGCAGTACTTC. Amino acids: CAIRDRGSHYEQYF.

This sequence joins TRBV19 and TRBJ2-3, with a possible D match to TRBD1 (5 bases). This CDR3 has 12 amino acids. Germline V gene data show CDR1 as LNHDA and CDR2 as SQIVND (reference sequence). V shed 7 bases and J shed 4 bases, with 9 bases lying between them. DNA for the CDR3: TGTGCCAGTAAGGCAGGGTCAGATACGCAGTATTTT. Residues: CASKAGSDTQYF. Combining the CDR3 with reference TRBV19 and TRBJ2-3 gives the whole variable domain DGGITQSPKYLFRKEGQNVTLSCEQNLNHDAMYWYRQDPGQGLRLIYYSQIVNDFQKGDIAEGYSVSREKKESFPLTVTSAQKNPTAFYLCASKAGSDTQYFGPGTRLTVL.

This clone was seen more than once but under ten times. The chain has TRBV3-1 (or the pseudogene TRBV3-2) and TRBJ1-6; 9 bases match TRBD1. With V trimmed by 1 base and J by 10 bases, 5 bases remained unmatched. CDR3 size: 15 residues. Germline-derived CDR1 and CDR2 are LGHDT and YNNKEL (reference sequence). DNA for the CDR3: TGTGCCAGCAGCCAAGGGGGGACAGGGAGATCACCCCTCCACTTT. It yields the protein CASSQGGTGRSPLHF.

This chain connects TRBV7-8 to TRBJ2-7, with D tentatively TRBD1 (6 bases). This CDR3 is 15 amino acids long. Trimming cost V 5 bases and J 3 bases, with 17 bases left between them. Germline V gives CDR1 SGHVS, CDR2 FQNEAQ. The CDR3, as DNA: TGTGCCAGCAGCCCCCCGCGGCAGGGGAGCTACGAGCAGTACTTC. Protein product: CASSPPRQGSYEQYF.

The chain couples TRBV6-5 to TRBJ2-4, with D maybe TRBD2 (6 bases). The CDR3 has 14 residues. Between the trimmed V and J ends, which lost 7 bases and 4 bases, there was a span of 14 bases. Germline V gives CDR1 MNHEY, CDR2 SVGAGI. The CDR3 sequence: CASTSTGGKNIQYF. CDR3 DNA: TGTGCCAGCACCTCAACCGGGGGTAAAAACATTCAGTACTTC.

The V and J genes are TRBV7-2 and TRBJ2-7; TRBD2 might be the D (5 bases). V was clipped by 1 base and J by 0 bases, with 13 bases between them. Germline CDR1 is SGHTA and CDR2 is FQGNSA. This CDR3 is built from 16 residues. The CDR3 DNA reads TGTGCCAGCAGCTTAGGTAGCCAGCGGAGCTCCTACGAGCAGTACTTC. This codes for CASSLGSQRSSYEQYF.

This chain links TRBV28 with TRBJ2-2; D is undetermined. In germline, CDR1 is MDHEN, CDR2 SYDVKM. The ends were cut back, 2 bases at V and 6 bases at J, with 4 bases in the middle. The CDR3 is 12 residues long. The CDR3 loop is CASSLLAGELFF. The CDR3, as DNA: TGTGCCAGCAGTTTACTTGCCGGGGAGCTGTTTTTT.

The V gene is TRBV11-2, the J gene TRBJ1-5, with a possible D match to TRBD1 (6 bases). The germline V gene encodes CDR1 SGHAT and CDR2 FQNNGV. V shed 0 bases and J shed 6 bases, with 15 bases lying between them. The CDR3 is made up of 16 amino acids. CDR3 DNA sequence: TGTGCCAGCAGCTTAGAGGCGGCCAGGGGTGGTCAGCCCCAGCATTTT. Translating it yields CASSLEAARGGQPQHF.

This clone has a single count. The genes are TRBV12-3 or TRBV12-4 and TRBJ2-5; 8 positions agree with TRBD2. This CDR3 comprises 13 residues. V shed 6 bases and J 4 bases; nucleotides not matched to a gene: 4. Written as DNA, the CDR3 is TGTGCCAGCAGGCGGGGGGCGGGAGAGACCCAGTACTTC. Its protein product is CASRRGAGETQYF.

The chain has TRBV10-3 and TRBJ1-2, with D perhaps TRBD1 (5 bases). Trimming took 6 bases from V and 4 from J, leaving 15 bases between them. Per germline, CDR1 ENHRY and CDR2 SYGVKD. The length of the CDR3 is 14 residues. The CDR3 loop is CAIREPGLAYGYTF. DNA for the CDR3: TGTGCCATCAGGGAACCGGGACTGGCCTATGGCTACACCTTC.

The V and J genes are TRBV7-2 and TRBJ2-4; unclear D gene. This CDR3 contains 13 residues. Trimming left V 0 bases short and J 7 bases short, with 7 bases between. Germline V gene data show CDR1 as SGHTA and CDR2 as FQGNSA. The CDR3 is CASSLAYENIQYF. As DNA, the CDR3 is TGTGCCAGCAGCTTAGCGTATGAGAACATTCAGTACTTC.

The V gene is TRBV9, the J gene TRBJ2-2; tentatively, D is TRBD2 (6 bases). The CDR3 is made up of 16 amino acids. CDR1 SGDLS and CDR2 YYNGEE come from the germline V gene. With 4 bases removed from V and 5 bases from J, the gap between germline ends came to 18 bases. Here the CDR3 DNA reads TGTGCCAGCAGCCCCTTCGGTCGGGGGATTACCGGGGAGCTGTTTTTT. It translates to CASSPFGRGITGELFF.

This chain links TRBV6-6 with TRBJ2-7, with D possibly being TRBD2 (7 bases). The CDR3 contains 15 residues. V lost 2 bases and J 1 base, leaving 12 bases between the germline ends. CDR1 and CDR2 from the germline V gene are MNHNY and SVGAGI (reference sequence). CDR3 protein: CASSYVAGASYEQYF. The CDR3 coding sequence is TGTGCCAGCAGTTACGTGGCGGGGGCGTCCTACGAGCAGTACTTC.

The chain employs TRBV28 and TRBJ2-2; TRBD1 matches 9 bases. The CDR3 totals 14 residues. V shed 6 bases, J shed 2 bases, and the junction held 1 base outside the gene matches. CDR1 is MDHEN, CDR2 SYDVKM, per germline. The CDR3 protein is CASRGQGNTGELFF. Written as DNA, the CDR3 is TGTGCCAGCAGGGGACAGGGAAACACCGGGGAGCTGTTTTTT. The variable domain in full, with the rest retrieved from reference TRBV28 and TRBJ2-2, is DVKVTQSSRYLVKRTGEKVFLECVQDMDHENMFWYRQDPGLGLRLIYFSYDVKMKEKGDIPEGYSVSREKKERFSLILESASTNQTSMYLCASRGQGNTGELFFGEGSRLTVL.

The chain joins TRBV4-1 to TRBJ2-5, with 12 bases that match TRBD2. The J segment lost 5 bases and the V segment lost 1 base, leaving 8 bases of the junction unmatched. The CDR3 spans 17 residues. CDR1 and CDR2 from the germline V gene are MGHRA and YSYEKL. Here the CDR3 reads CASSQVSSGGAKETQYF. CDR3 in DNA: TGCGCCAGCAGCCAAGTTTCTAGCGGGGGGGCTAAGGAGACCCAGTACTTC.

The CDR3 sequence is CASSQVPLARSTDTQYF. The DNA of the CDR3 is TGTGCCAGCAGCCAAGTCCCCTTAGCGCGCAGCACAGATACGCAGTATTTT. The chain has TRBV3-1 (or the pseudogene TRBV3-2) and TRBJ2-3; maybe TRBD2 (5 bases). CDR1 and CDR2 from the germline V gene are LGHDT and YNNKEL (reference sequence). The V end was cut by 1 base, the J end by 0 bases, with 14 bases between. This CDR3 is 17 amino acids long.

The chain couples TRBV10-3 to TRBJ2-7; 7 bases match TRBD1. The CDR3 totals 15 residues. V was clipped by 4 bases and J by 0 bases; unmatched bases: 6. CDR1 and CDR2 (germline): ENHRY, SYGVKD. The CDR3 sequence: CAISVRDRTSYEQYF. The CDR3 region has the DNA TGTGCCATCAGTGTCCGGGACAGAACCTCCTACGAGCAGTACTTC.

This clone was recorded a few times. CDR3 coding DNA: TGTGCCAGCAGCTTCGGGTCCCCGAACACCGGGGAGCTGTTTTTT. As protein: CASSFGSPNTGELFF. This chain joins TRBV5-4 and TRBJ2-2; no definite D call. The CDR3 contains 15 residues. Germline values: CDR1 SGHNT, CDR2 YYREEE (reference sequence). The V end lost 2 bases, the J end lost 0 bases, and 8 bases lay between the germline ends.

V is TRBV9 and J is TRBJ2-3, with D possibly TRBD2 on 7 matching bases. The V gene lost 3 bases and the J gene lost 6 bases, with 17 bases spanning the gap. Germline V gene lookup returns CDR1 SGDLS and CDR2 YYNGEE. CDR3 length equals 15 residues. CDR3 nucleotides: TGTGCCAGCAGCGAGCTGGGGGGGCCGTGGGATACGCAGTATTTT. Translating it yields CASSELGGPWDTQYF.